The present TCR beta chain was sequenced within a study of shared clonotypes between healthy human individuals. Looking at the study overall: Per donor, three plates held CD4 naive cells, three held CD4 memory, two held CD8 naive and one held CD8 memory.

Researchers ran the assay at a deep level. The data were produced by immunoSEQ multiplex PCR, yet TCRdb's version contains in-frame clones alone and is incomplete. The table shows roughly 810,000 clones, with just over 95% occurring only once. As defined, naive CD8 cells were CD45RO-negative and positively selected for CCR7, with terminally differentiated effector memory CD45RA+ cells excluded. The ends were cut back, 1 base at V and 2 bases at J, with 12 bases in the middle. The V gene's germline CDR1 is SGHKS and CDR2 YYEKEE (reference sequence). The CDR3 is 16 residues long. This sequence was found in a man aged 25 to 40 in good health. The sample was naive CD8+ T cells sorted from blood. The chain joins TRBV5-5 to TRBJ2-2; no clear D gene. The CDR3 loop reads CASSLSYNLNTGELFF. Written as DNA, the CDR3 is TGTGCCAGCAGCTTGTCGTACAATCTCAACACCGGGGAGCTGTTTTTT.